This T cell receptor beta chain is drawn from a study of CD8+ T cells in alopecia areata. The overall study: Oral tofacitinib, 5 to 10 mg twice daily, was given in an open-label trial.

Study-wide findings and caveats: Sequencing of scalp tissue also captures the resident alphabeta T cells of normal skin. Among the top 100, expanded CD8+ clones were significantly decreased by tofacitinib, as was scalp clonality.

Of note for this clone: Its target is unknown.

The sequencing template was cDNA reverse transcribed from extracted RNA. The repertoire was sequenced with immunoSEQ multiplex PCR; TCRdb's copy has only in-frame clones and lacks some. The table records more than 200,000 clones, 40% to 45% of them present only once. Treatment noted: oral pan-JAK inhibitor, 5-10 mg twice daily. Peripheral blood and lesional scalp punch biopsies came from alopecia areata patients. The sequencing used CD4+ T cells sorted from blood, collected at approximately week 37, from a patient treated with tofacitinib. This receptor was obtained from a human donor with alopecia areata.

In DNA, the CDR3 is TGCGCCAGCAGCTCCCAAACCGGGACAGGTGGGGTAGATACGCAGTATTTT. Translating it yields CASSSQTGTGGVDTQYF. The chain employs TRBV4-1 and TRBJ2-3, with TRBD1 matching 8 bases. V gave up 5 bases and J gave up 5 bases; unmatched junction bases: 15. CDR3 length equals 17 residues. CDR1 is MGHRA and CDR2 is YSYEKL in the germline V gene.